This T cell receptor beta chain came from a study of Graves' ophthalmopathy and Graves' hyperthyroidism. In the study overall: The collection of peripheral blood took place at initial diagnosis, before any treatment. The study, taken as a whole, reports: From stable hyperthyroidism, ophthalmopathy was separated by a 13-signature model with about 88% sensitivity and around 80% specificity.

Between the trimmed V and J ends, which lost 0 bases and 6 bases, there was a span of 14 bases. The CDR3 contains 15 residues. CDR1 LGHNA and CDR2 YSLEER come from the germline V gene. RNA transcripts served as template for amplifying TCR beta CDR3 sequences. The library came from an HTBI-primed first-round RT-PCR and a second-round multiplex PCR. Each CDR3 protein gets one entry after TCRdb re-called the multiplex PCR reads with MiXCR. The table shows fewer than 650,000 distinct CDR3 sequences, with about a fifth occurring only once. In regard to this clonotype: Its target is not known.

V usage is TRBV4-3 and J usage is TRBJ1-2; a possible D gene is TRBD1 (5 bases). This TCR was sampled from a woman between 18 and 30 years old with stable Graves' hyperthyroidism. Some clones in this sample may be carry-over from other donors' samples. Specimen: peripheral blood. CDR3: CASSQDLNQGNGYTF. The CDR3 DNA follows: TGCGCCAGCAGCCAAGATCTGAACCAGGGAAATGGCTACACCTTC.